The following is a T cell receptor (beta chain) sequence with its context. Stated treatment: roughly 20 received Ad26.COV2.S at low or high dose, single or two shots; roughly 5 received placebo; per-sample allocation not given. Sampling was done on day 63 after the first vaccine or placebo injection. This entry belongs to a study of Ad26.COV2.S vaccination and SARS-CoV-2 variants. Germline V gene lookup returns CDR1 MNHNY and CDR2 SVGAGI (reference sequence). The V gene end was trimmed by 5 bases and the J gene end by 4 bases; junction bases not matched to a gene: 14. CDR3 length: 17 residues. The data were produced by immunoSEQ multiplex PCR, yet TCRdb's version contains in-frame clones alone and is incomplete. The sample holds roughly 350,000 clones, 88% seen once.

This rearrangement joins TRBV6-6 to TRBJ2-5, with 9 positions matching TRBD1. The sequencing here drew on peripheral blood, taken in a trial of Ad26.COV2.S vaccine versus placebo. The clonotype originates from a person aged 18 to 65 who received the Ad26.COV2.S COVID-19 vaccine or a placebo. CDR3 in amino acids: CASSPKSRQGVSETQYF. DNA for the CDR3: TGTGCCAGCAGTCCCAAGTCGCGACAGGGGGTTTCAGAGACCCAGTACTTC.